The rows below give T cell receptor beta chains drawn from one sample of a study of T-cell memory formation after mild COVID-19. TCRdb re-called the 5' RACE reads with MiXCR, one entry per CDR3 protein. The table lists about 39,000 distinct CDR3 sequences, 6.1% of them singletons. Sequenced sample: PBMCs or a T cell subset sorted from them (not recorded which). Receptors originate from an adult who had mild COVID-19 (a few samples of this study predate the infection). Cell type and time point are not known. CDR3s include the opening cysteine and the closing phenylalanine or tryptophan. A D gene is named only where the DNA matches it firmly. Where a row states a size, it is once, few, many or the class of an expanded clone; other rows omit it.

clone size,D gene,J gene,V gene,CDR3 DNA,CDR3 protein
many,TRBD1,TRBJ2-3,TRBV7-2,TGTGCCAGCAGCCTAACAGGACAGGTGATCGCAGATACGCAGTATTTT,CASSLTGQVIADTQYF
few,NA,TRBJ2-7,TRBV12-2,TGTGCAAGTCGCTTACCGCGAATGGCCTCCTACGAGCAGTACTTC,CASRLPRMASYEQYF
few,NA,TRBJ1-1,TRBV7-2,TGTGCCAGCAGCTTAAGGCTCAGTGAGGGGAACACTGAAGCTTTCTTT,CASSLRLSEGNTEAFF
few,NA,TRBJ1-1,TRBV5-1,TGCGCCAGCAGCGGCCAATCCACTCTGAGTGAAGCTTTCTTT,CASSGQSTLSEAFF
many,TRBD1,TRBJ2-5,TRBV12-3/TRBV12-4,TGTGCCAGCAGCACAGGGGGGACCCAGTACTTC,CASSTGGTQYF
many,NA,TRBJ2-1,TRBV29-1,TGCAGCGTCCCGGGGCGATCACGGGGGGCCTTGGACCATGAGCAGTTCTTC,CSVPGRSRGALDHEQFF
few,TRBD1,TRBJ1-2,TRBV24-1,TGTGCCACCAGTGACCCGACAGGGGGTGGCTACACCTTC,CATSDPTGGGYTF
few,TRBD1,TRBJ1-1,TRBV6-2/TRBV6-3,TGTGCCAGCAGATCACAGGGGTCCGTGAACACTGAAGCTTTCTTT,CASRSQGSVNTEAFF
few,NA,TRBJ1-4,TRBV6-5,TGTGCCAGCAGTTCTAATGAGCGACAGAGTACTAATGAAAAACTGTTTTTT,CASSSNERQSTNEKLFF
many,NA,TRBJ2-3,TRBV7-9,TGTGCCAGCAGCTTGGCCGGGGGAGTAATGGATACGCAGTATTTT,CASSLAGGVMDTQYF
many,NA,TRBJ2-5,TRBV7-9,TGTGCCAGCAGCCGGGCATATCAAGAGACCCAGTACTTC,CASSRAYQETQYF
many,NA,TRBJ2-1,TRBV4-1,TGCGCCAGCAGCCAAGTCCTGCCAAATGAGCAGTTCTTC,CASSQVLPNEQFF
few,NA,TRBJ1-4,TRBV5-1,TGCGCCAGCAGAGGCCAGGCAACAACTAATGAAAAACTGTTTTTT,CASRGQATTNEKLFF
NA,TRBD1,TRBJ1-1,TRBV10-3,TGTGCCATCAGAGAGGACAGGAAGCGCACTGAAGCTTTCTTT,CAIREDRKRTEAFF
NA,NA,TRBJ1-4,TRBV29-1,TGCAGCGTTGTTTCAGCTAATGAAAAACTGTTTTTT,CSVVSANEKLFF
many,NA,TRBJ2-1,TRBV9,TGTGCCAGCAGCGTAGGAGGGACTGACAATGAGCAGTTCTTC,CASSVGGTDNEQFF
many,NA,TRBJ1-5,TRBV7-8,TGTGCCAGCAGCTTAGCGCTAACAGCCCATCAGCCCCAGCATTTT,CASSLALTAHQPQHF
many,NA,TRBJ2-7,TRBV5-1,TGCGCCAGCAGCTTGGTGAGAGGGGCCACCTACGAGCAGTACTTC,CASSLVRGATYEQYF
NA,NA,TRBJ1-1,TRBV20-1,TGCAGTGCTAACCCCCCTGGAGGGAACACTGAAGCTTTCTTT,CSANPPGGNTEAFF
few,TRBD1,TRBJ2-7,TRBV7-8,TGTGCCAGCAGCCCGCACCGGGACAGGGGCTACGAGCAGTACTTC,CASSPHRDRGYEQYF
many,NA,TRBJ2-1,TRBV7-7,TGTGCCAGCAGCTCAGGCCTAGTTGGCTCCTACAATGAGCAGTTCTTC,CASSSGLVGSYNEQFF
few,NA,TRBJ2-3,TRBV12-3/TRBV12-4,TGTGCCAGCAGTTTAGGCTACACAGATACGCAGTATTTT,CASSLGYTDTQYF
few,TRBD1,TRBJ1-1,TRBV4-2,TGTGCCAGCAGCCAACAGGGGGACACTGAAGCTTTCTTT,CASSQQGDTEAFF
many,TRBD1,TRBJ1-1,TRBV6-5,TGTGCCAGCAGTGGGCGGGAAGGGGGCAACACTGAAGCTTTCTTT,CASSGREGGNTEAFF
NA,NA,TRBJ2-7,TRBV30,TGTGCCTGGAGTGTACCGGGGGTGCAGTACTTC,CAWSVPGVQYF
many,NA,TRBJ2-2,TRBV29-1,TGCAGCGGGAGGGCGGAGACTACCACCGGGGAGCTGTTTTTT,CSGRAETTTGELFF
many,NA,TRBJ2-7,TRBV5-6,TGTGCCAGCAGCTTGAACAGGGTTAGCAACGAGCAGTACTTC,CASSLNRVSNEQYF
few,NA,TRBJ1-2,TRBV20-1,TGCAGTGCTAGAGAGGGGAGCGGAGGAGGCGGCTACACCTTC,CSAREGSGGGGYTF
NA,NA,TRBJ2-5,TRBV6-2/TRBV6-3,TGTGCCACCCTCCCCGACCGCGCGGGGACCCAGTACTTC,CATLPDRAGTQYF
few,NA,TRBJ2-6,TRBV24-1,TGTGCCACCGGCCGACCTCAAGGCGCTGGGGCCAACGTCCTGACTTTC,CATGRPQGAGANVLTF
NA,NA,TRBJ2-7,TRBV10-3,TGTGCCATCGGAAGTAGCGGCTACGAGCAGTACTTC,CAIGSSGYEQYF
NA,TRBD1,TRBJ2-7,TRBV30,TGTGCCTGGAGTGTTTTGGGACAGGGGGGCGAGCAGTACTTC,CAWSVLGQGGEQYF
few,NA,TRBJ2-1,TRBV30,TGTGCCTGGAGGGCCCTCGGACGGACCAATGAGCAGTTCTTC,CAWRALGRTNEQFF
many,NA,TRBJ2-7,TRBV5-1,TGCGCCAGCACCCTTGGTGGGGGCGCCTCCTACGAGCAGTACTTC,CASTLGGGASYEQYF
few,NA,TRBJ1-2,TRBV18,TGTGCCAGTTCCCGCCAAAACAGGGATGGCTACACCTTC,CASSRQNRDGYTF
NA,TRBD2,TRBJ2-1,TRBV5-1,TGCGCCAGCAGCGTCCTAGCGGGGGGCACAAATGAGCAGTTCTTC,CASSVLAGGTNEQFF
NA,NA,TRBJ2-3,TRBV6-1,TGTGCCAGCGGAGTTGACACAGATACGCAGTATTTT,CASGVDTDTQYF
NA,TRBD1,TRBJ2-2,TRBV18,TGTGCCAGCTCATCTCGGACAGGGATGACCGGGGAGCTGTTTTTT,CASSSRTGMTGELFF
NA,NA,TRBJ2-2,TRBV5-1,TGCGCCAGCAGCTTGGCCCGGACTCTACTACCAAACACCGGGGAGCTGTTTTTT,CASSLARTLLPNTGELFF
few,NA,TRBJ1-1,TRBV5-1,TGCGCCAGCAGCTTGGTACAGGGAGGAGGGACTGAAGCTTTCTTT,CASSLVQGGGTEAFF
NA,NA,TRBJ1-2,TRBV18,TGTGCCAGCTCACCACCGGGGGGCGGCTATGGCTACACCTTC,CASSPPGGGYGYTF
many,NA,TRBJ1-2,TRBV7-9,TGTGCCAGCAGTAACCCTTGGAGAGGTCATCCTAACTATGGCTACACCTTC,CASSNPWRGHPNYGYTF
few,TRBD1,TRBJ1-2,TRBV18,TGTGCCAGCTCACCTGCTGACAGGGCAAACTATGGCTACACCTTC,CASSPADRANYGYTF
few,NA,TRBJ1-2,TRBV21-1,TGTGCCAGCAGCAAAGTAGGGACAGGACCCTATGGCTACACCTTC,CASSKVGTGPYGYTF
many,TRBD2,TRBJ2-3,TRBV4-3,TGCGCCAGCAGCCATATTAGGGCGGGAGGGCCAGATACGCAGTATTTT,CASSHIRAGGPDTQYF
few,NA,TRBJ2-2,TRBV12-3/TRBV12-4,TGTGCCAGCAGTTTCGGGACGGGAGCTACCCATCGTGCCGGGGAGCTGTTTTTT,CASSFGTGATHRAGELFF
NA,NA,TRBJ2-1,TRBV24-1,TGTGCCACCAGTGCACTGTCTAGCAGCTATGAGCAGTTCTTC,CATSALSSSYEQFF
few,TRBD2,TRBJ2-1,TRBV24-1,TGTGCCACCAGTGATCCCGGGACTAGCGTCTACAATGAGCAGTTCTTC,CATSDPGTSVYNEQFF
NA,TRBD2,TRBJ2-7,TRBV19,TGTGCCAGTAGTACTCGCCCGGGACTAGCGGTAATCTACGAGCAGTACTTC,CASSTRPGLAVIYEQYF
many,TRBD2,TRBJ2-3,TRBV12-3/TRBV12-4,TGTGCCAGCAGGTCATCTAGCGGGAGGGCCCCAGATACGCAGTATTTT,CASRSSSGRAPDTQYF